A selection of T cell receptor beta chains follows, all from one sample in a study of blood T cells in healthy people across ages. TCRdb reprocessed the 5' RACE reads with MiXCR, giving one entry per CDR3 protein. The sample has around 690,000 distinct CDR3 sequences, approximately 50% seen once. The source material was blood. These receptors all come from a man aged 60 to 69 in good health. CDR3s include the opening cysteine and the closing phenylalanine or tryptophan. D genes are given only for firm matches. Rows may omit the clone size; those that give it use once, few, many or a size class.

clone_size | j_call | v_call | d_call | cdr3_aa | cdr3_nt
few | TRBJ2-7 | TRBV20-1 | TRBD1 | CSAQNPGQGVDEQYF | TGCAGTGCCCAAAATCCGGGACAGGGAGTGGACGAGCAGTACTTC
many | TRBJ2-6 | TRBV2 | TRBD1 | CASSLTGDGANVLTF | TGTGCCAGCAGTTTAACAGGGGACGGGGCCAACGTCCTGACTTTC
- | TRBJ2-7 | TRBV20-1 | TRBD1 | CSITGTGDHEQYF | TGCAGTATTACCGGGACAGGGGACCACGAGCAGTACTTC
few | TRBJ2-7 | TRBV4-1 | - | CASSQDRNSYEQYF | TGCGCCAGCAGCCAAGACAGGAACTCCTACGAGCAGTACTTC
- | TRBJ2-3 | TRBV7-2 | TRBD2 | CASSPDSLAGRTDTQYF | TGTGCCAGCAGCCCTGATTCACTAGCGGGGCGCACAGATACGCAGTATTTT
few | TRBJ2-1 | TRBV6-5 | TRBD2 | CASSYPLAGGNSYNEQFF | TGTGCCAGCAGTTACCCCCTAGCGGGGGGCAACTCCTACAATGAGCAGTTCTTC
few | TRBJ2-7 | TRBV15 | - | CATSSRRGTYEQYF | TGTGCCACCAGCTCGCGTCGGGGCACCTACGAGCAGTACTTC
once | TRBJ1-4 | TRBV7-9 | - | CASSLVGRGNEKLFF | TGTGCCAGCAGCTTAGTCGGACGGGGAAATGAAAAACTGTTTTTT
few | TRBJ2-1 | TRBV7-2 | TRBD2 | CASSATSGSYNEQFF | TGTGCCAGCAGCGCAACTAGCGGTTCCTACAATGAGCAGTTCTTC
once | TRBJ2-4 | TRBV9 | - | CASSVGGGSPKNIQYF | TGTGCCAGCAGCGTAGGTGGGGGGAGTCCCAAAAACATTCAGTACTTC
- | TRBJ2-2 | TRBV20-1 | - | CSARAGQNTGELFF | TGCAGTGCTAGAGCTGGGCAGAACACCGGGGAGCTGTTTTTT
- | TRBJ1-3 | TRBV3-1 | - | CASSPTRSGNTIYF | TGTGCCAGCAGCCCGACCCGCTCTGGAAACACCATATATTTT
once | TRBJ1-2 | TRBV3-1 | - | CASSQGTRGYTF | TGTGCCAGCAGCCAAGGCACTCGTGGCTACACCTTC
once | TRBJ2-5 | TRBV13 | - | CASSLYGAQETQYF | TGTGCCAGCAGCTTGTACGGGGCCCAAGAGACCCAGTACTTC
- | TRBJ1-1 | TRBV6-1 | - | CAISMGTEAFF | TGTGCCATTTCGATGGGCACTGAAGCTTTCTTT
few | TRBJ2-1 | TRBV12-3/TRBV12-4 | - | CASSLEGGGGNEQFF | TGTGCCAGCAGCCTCGAGGGGGGGGGTGGAAATGAGCAGTTCTTC
- | TRBJ2-4 | TRBV7-2 | TRBD1 | CASSWTGTGVAKNIQYF | TGTGCCAGCAGCTGGACCGGGACAGGGGTAGCCAAAAACATTCAGTACTTC
- | TRBJ1-3 | TRBV12-3/TRBV12-4 | - | CASGPRTGGNTIYF | TGTGCCAGCGGTCCACGGACGGGGGGAAACACCATATATTTT
- | TRBJ2-5 | TRBV6-5 | - | CASSYSLTGGWTQYF | TGTGCCAGCAGTTACTCCCTAACGGGTGGTTGGACCCAGTACTTC
- | TRBJ2-3 | TRBV4-1 | TRBD2 | CASSQRGAGVLAGDPDPSTGTQYF | TGCGCCAGCAGCCAACGGGGGGCAGGGGTCTTAGCGGGGGACCCCGATCCTAGCACAGGTACGCAGTATTTT
- | TRBJ2-1 | TRBV7-2 | - | CASSLDRGVNEQFF | TGTGCCAGCAGCTTAGATAGGGGGGTCAATGAGCAGTTCTTC
- | TRBJ2-1 | TRBV7-2 | TRBD2 | CASSIGLAGGEQFF | TGTGCCAGCAGCATCGGACTAGCGGGGGGTGAGCAGTTCTTC
- | TRBJ2-3 | TRBV5-1 | TRBD2 | CANSQGLAASTDTQYF | TGCGCCAACAGCCAGGGACTAGCGGCTAGCACAGATACGCAGTATTTT
- | TRBJ1-5 | TRBV5-1 | TRBD1 | CASSWGTDSNQPQHF | TGCGCCAGCAGCTGGGGGACAGATAGCAATCAGCCCCAGCATTTT
once | TRBJ2-5 | TRBV20-1 | TRBD2 | CSALSGGRWGETQYF | TGCAGTGCACTTAGCGGGGGGCGCTGGGGGGAGACCCAGTACTTC
- | TRBJ2-3 | TRBV12-3/TRBV12-4 | TRBD2 | CASTRRMSGGADTQYF | TGTGCCAGCACCCGTCGTATGAGCGGGGGGGCTGATACGCAGTATTTT
- | TRBJ2-3 | TRBV12-3/TRBV12-4 | TRBD2 | CASSQEDSGRNTQYF | TGTGCCAGCAGCCAGGAAGATAGCGGGAGAAATACGCAGTATTTT
- | TRBJ1-5 | TRBV2 | - | CASTPGPNQPQHF | TGTGCCAGCACACCGGGGCCTAATCAGCCCCAGCATTTT
- | TRBJ1-1 | TRBV29-1 | - | CGVFGAEAFF | TGCGGCGTCTTCGGGGCTGAAGCTTTCTTT
few | TRBJ2-1 | TRBV2 | - | CASVRGASSYNEQFF | TGTGCCAGCGTCAGGGGGGCCAGCTCCTACAATGAGCAGTTCTTC
- | TRBJ2-3 | TRBV9 | - | CASSVEGSTGTQYF | TGTGCCAGCAGCGTAGAGGGGTCAACCGGTACGCAGTATTTT
- | TRBJ1-6 | TRBV6-6 | TRBD1 | CASSNLRDRANSPLHF | TGTGCCAGCAGTAACCTCCGGGACAGGGCAAATTCACCCCTCCACTTT
- | TRBJ2-7 | TRBV10-3 | - | CAISERGMNEQYF | TGTGCCATCAGTGAGCGGGGGATGAATGAGCAGTACTTC
- | TRBJ2-5 | TRBV15 | TRBD2 | CATSRDLAGGREQYF | TGTGCCACCAGCAGAGATTTAGCGGGGGGAAGAGAGCAGTACTTC
- | TRBJ2-1 | TRBV10-3 | - | CAISESGGGLYNEQFF | TGTGCCATCAGTGAGTCGGGCGGAGGGCTTTACAATGAGCAGTTCTTC
- | TRBJ1-1 | TRBV6-5 | TRBD1 | CASSYDREQNTEAFF | TGTGCCAGCAGTTACGACAGGGAACAGAACACTGAAGCTTTCTTT
- | TRBJ2-1 | TRBV13 | - | CASSQMTSPGEQFF | TGTGCCAGCAGCCAAATGACGTCACCGGGTGAGCAGTTCTTC
- | TRBJ2-3 | TRBV6-1 | - | CASSEGNPSTDTQYF | TGTGCCAGCAGTGAAGGGAACCCTAGCACAGATACGCAGTATTTT
- | TRBJ2-5 | TRBV7-9 | - | CASSLEATYQETQYF | TGTGCCAGCAGCTTAGAGGCGACGTACCAAGAGACCCAGTACTTC
- | TRBJ2-7 | TRBV29-1 | - | CFPGRLHEQYF | TGCTTCCCGGGGCGGCTCCACGAGCAGTACTTC
few | TRBJ2-7 | TRBV6-5 | - | CASSPSWYEQYF | TGTGCCAGCAGCCCAAGTTGGTACGAGCAGTACTTC